This T cell receptor beta chain is drawn from a study of radiotherapy plus CTLA-4 blockade in lung cancer. CDR1 is LNHNV, CDR2 YYDKDF, per germline (reference sequence). J lost 2 bases, V lost 4 bases, and 5 bases had no gene match. This CDR3 contains 14 residues. Some clones are missing from TCRdb's copy, which holds only in-frame ones; the method was immunoSEQ multiplex PCR. The table lists some 110,000 clones, 70% to 90% of them singletons. This sequence originates from a human donor with non-small cell lung cancer that progressed on radiotherapy plus ipilimumab. Some clones in this sample may be carry-over from other donors' samples. J is TRBJ2-7 and V is TRBV15; 7 bases are a match to TRBD1. Sample: peripheral blood, taken from a patient treated with radiotherapy plus ipilimumab. Here the CDR3 reads CATSTLTGTYEQYF. The CDR3 bases are TGTGCCACCAGCACGTTGACAGGGACCTACGAGCAGTACTTC.